The T cell receptor beta chain under discussion was sequenced for a study of blood T cells in healthy people across ages. A second PCR, run for roughly 7 to 12 cycles, used a sample-barcoded 5' primer plus a J-beta primer mix. A 12-random-nucleotide template-switch adaptor tagged each cDNA molecule. MiXCR, run by TCRdb on the 5' RACE reads, gives a single entry per CDR3 protein. The data contain roughly 900,000 distinct CDR3 sequences, under 50% of them singletons. Whole-study results and caveats: While age rose, TCR beta diversity per million T cells dropped in a roughly linear way. Naive CD4+ cells and diversity were both higher in long-lived donors than in aged donors. Researchers report that TCR beta diversity correlated strongly with naive T cell percentage.

Points on this clonotype: No antigen is known for it.

The sequencing input was blood. The clonotype was recovered from a man aged 25 to 40 in good health.

The CDR3 spells CSASREHSSYNSPLHF. For the CDR3, the DNA is TGCAGTGCTAGTAGAGAGCATAGCTCCTATAATTCACCCCTCCACTTT. The chain has TRBV20-1 and TRBJ1-6; no firm D call. Germline CDR1 and CDR2: DFQATT and SNEGSKA (reference sequence). The ends were cut back, 3 bases at V and 0 bases at J, with 12 bases in the middle. This CDR3 has 16 amino acids.